These 4 T cell receptor beta chains came from one sample sequenced in a study of blood T cell repertoires in COVID-19. Produced via immunoSEQ multiplex PCR; TCRdb's table is partial and in-frame only. The sample carries some 110,000 clones, around 85% recorded once. Sample: peripheral blood. These receptors were collected from a man aged 50 or older with acute or convalescent COVID-19.

In regard to this clone: Other DNA sequences within the sample encode an identical CDR3. The chain has TRBV28 and TRBJ2-7; 10 bases line up with TRBD1. CDR1 MDHEN and CDR2 SYDVKM come from the germline V gene. Trimming at V came to 2 bases and at J to 3 bases, leaving 4 bases not matched to a gene. The CDR3 spans 15 residues. CDR3 nucleotide sequence: TGTGCCAGCAGTTTAGTGGGACAGGGGCTCTACGAGCAGTACTTC. Translation gives CASSLVGQGLYEQYF.

The chain has TRBV14 and TRBJ2-1, with 12 bases identical to TRBD2. Germline assignment: CDR1 SGHDN and CDR2 FVKESK. The CDR3 consists of 17 residues. V lost 4 bases and J lost 7; bases outside the gene matches: 11. In nucleotides, the CDR3 is TGTGCCAGCAGCCCGCGGACTAGCGGGACCTTCGGGAATGAGCAGTTCTTC. It translates to CASSPRTSGTFGNEQFF.

This clone was recorded once. The CDR3 loop reads CASSPAWGEKLFF. Written as DNA, the CDR3 is TGTGCCAGCAGCCCCGCATGGGGCGAAAAACTGTTTTTT. J is TRBJ1-4 and V is TRBV5-5; maybe TRBD1 (5 bases). Trimming removed 4 bases at V and 8 bases at J, with 12 bases between. Germline CDR1 SGHKS, CDR2 YYEKEE (reference sequence). This CDR3 region has 13 residues.

The chain joins TRBV9 to TRBJ1-5; 9 bases match TRBD1. Germline trimming cut 3 bases from V and 5 bases from J; bases unmatched to any gene: 9. CDR1 and CDR2 from the germline V gene are SGDLS and YYNGEE. The CDR3 totals 16 residues. The CDR3 region is CASSAGGTGYDQPQHF. In nucleotides, the CDR3 is TGTGCCAGCAGCGCCGGCGGGACAGGGTACGATCAGCCCCAGCATTTT.